These 23 T cell receptor beta chains originate from one sample sequenced in a study of T cell repertoires in cytomegalovirus infection. TCRdb used MiXCR to reprocess the reads, holding one entry per CDR3 protein. This sample has around 800,000 distinct CDR3 sequences, with approximately 32% found just once. No antigen has been identified for these receptors. The specimen was cultured CD8+ T cells from PBMCs, collected from culture after CMV antigen stimulation. These receptors all come from a human donor in good health (CMV status not recorded). Some clones in this sample may be carry-over from other donors' samples.

J is TRBJ2-5 and V is TRBV19, with D possibly called TRBD1 or TRBD2 (6 bases each). The CDR3 spans 15 residues. V gave up 0 bases and J gave up 5 bases, with 13 bases separating them. CDR1 is LNHDA and CDR2 is SQIVND in the germline V gene (reference sequence). In DNA, the CDR3 is TGTGCCAGTAGTATAGACGCTCTAGGGGGGGAGACCCAGTACTTC. This gives the protein CASSIDALGGETQYF.

This clonotype was seen a handful of times. V gene TRBV19 combines with J gene TRBJ2-2; the D is unclear. This CDR3 is built from 12 residues. The V gene lost 4 bases and the J gene lost 7 bases, with 7 bases spanning the gap. Germline V CDR1 and CDR2: LNHDA, SQIVND (reference sequence). The CDR3 is CASSTSVGELFF. The CDR3 DNA sequence: TGTGCCAGTAGTACTTCGGTCGGGGAGCTGTTTTTT.

This clonotype was detected many times. The chain uses TRBV7-6 and TRBJ2-2; D perhaps matches TRBD1 (6 bases). The CDR3 spans 18 residues. The germline V gene has CDR1 SGHVS and CDR2 FNYEAQ. V shed 4 bases and J shed 0 bases, with 18 bases lying between them. The CDR3 bases are TGTGCCAGCAGCTCGAGACAAAACAGGGATCCGAACACCGGGGAGCTGTTTTTT. It translates to CASSSRQNRDPNTGELFF.

This clonotype was observed a few times. The chain carries TRBV19 and TRBJ1-4; TRBD1 aligns across 8 bases. CDR3 length: 15 amino acids. Germline CDR1 is LNHDA and CDR2 is SQIVND (reference sequence). Unmatched junction bases numbered 7, after V lost 4 bases and J lost 6 bases. CDR3 nucleotides: TGTGCCAGTAGTACCATTGACAGGGGAGATGAAAAACTGTTTTTT. Its translation: CASSTIDRGDEKLFF.

The chain employs TRBV19 and TRBJ2-1, with TRBD2 matching over 8 bases. The CDR3 runs 14 residues. V trimming: 1 base; J trimming: 6 bases; junction bases outside the gene matches: 2. Germline V gene data show CDR1 as LNHDA and CDR2 as SQIVND (reference sequence). CDR3 in DNA: TGTGCCAGTAGTATAGGCGGGGGGCTCAATGAGCAGTTCTTC. Its protein product is CASSIGGGLNEQFF.

With regard to this clonotype: A much bigger clone sits one base away, suggesting this may be a read error. J is TRBJ2-7 and V is TRBV7-2; the D gene is possibly TRBD1 (5 bases). The V gene lost 2 bases and the J gene lost 3 bases, with 11 bases spanning the gap. Germline V lookup: CDR1 SGHTA, CDR2 FQGNSA. The CDR3 runs 14 residues. The CDR3 sequence is CASSLIDRVYEQYF. CDR3 DNA sequence: TGTGCCAGCAGCTTAATAGACAGAGTCTACGAGCAGTACTTC. Full variable domain (rest looked up from reference TRBV7-2 and TRBJ2-7): GAGVSQSPSNKVTEKGKDVELRCDPISGHTALYWYRQSLGQGLEFLIYFQGNSAPDKSGLPSDRFSAERTGGSVSTLTIQRTQQEDSAVYLCASSLIDRVYEQYFGPGTRLTVT.

This clonotype appeared a few times. The chain combines TRBV7-9 with TRBJ2-1, with 12 bases identical to TRBD2. CDR3 length equals 16 residues. V shed 5 bases, J shed 7 bases, and the junction held 9 bases outside the gene matches. Germline lookup yields CDR1 SEHNR and CDR2 FQNEAQ (reference sequence). The CDR3 DNA reads as TGTGCCAGCAGCCCACCACTAGCGGGGGGTCAAAATGAGCAGTTCTTC. Translated: CASSPPLAGGQNEQFF.

This clonotype has more than one count but fewer than ten. The gene calls are TRBV12-3 or TRBV12-4 and TRBJ2-1; D perhaps matches TRBD1 (6 bases). V was shortened by 6 bases and J by 0 bases, with 27 bases between the two germline ends. The CDR3 length is 20 residues. DNA of the CDR3: TGTGCCAGCAGCCTCAGGGGTTTCAGTACCTCTGGAAGCTCCTACAATGAGCAGTTCTTC. Its translation: CASSLRGFSTSGSSYNEQFF.

This chain connects TRBV7-2 to TRBJ1-4, with a tentative D call TRBD1 (5 bases). Germline loops: CDR1 SGHTA, CDR2 FQGNSA. The V end lost 1 base, the J end lost 8 bases, and 14 bases lay between the germline ends. The CDR3 runs 15 residues. The CDR3 DNA reads TGTGCCAGCAGCTTAGTTAGTAGGGGTGAGGAAAAACTGTTTTTT. Translating gives CASSLVSRGEEKLFF.

This clonotype was seen a handful of times. V usage is TRBV27 and J usage is TRBJ1-6; no reliable D call. Trimming removed 3 bases at V and 4 bases at J, with 13 bases between. The germline V gene encodes CDR1 MNHEY and CDR2 SMNVEV (reference sequence). This CDR3 has 16 residues. CDR3 coding DNA: TGTGCCAGCAGTTTCTCGCAGTTGGGATATAATTCACCCCTCCACTTT. It encodes CASSFSQLGYNSPLHF.

This clonotype was recorded a few times. The chain employs TRBV20-1 and TRBJ2-1; TRBD2 matches 10 bases. The V segment lost 1 base and the J segment 0 bases; nucleotides outside the gene matches: 15. Looked up from germline, CDR1 is DFQATT and CDR2 is SNEGSKA (reference sequence). The CDR3 extends over 20 amino acids. CDR3 nucleotide sequence: TGCAGTGCTAGAGGGGGGGTTGGTCTAGCGGGGGCCTACTCCTACAATGAGCAGTTCTTC. Translated, it gives CSARGGVGLAGAYSYNEQFF.

This clonotype came up a few times. The chain uses TRBV7-9 and TRBJ2-5; D call uncertain. The germline V gene encodes CDR1 SEHNR and CDR2 FQNEAQ (reference sequence). The CDR3 has 16 amino acids. Between the trimmed V and J ends, which lost 2 bases and 1 base, there was a span of 14 bases. The CDR3 DNA reads TGTGCCAGCAGCTTATTCACGTCCTCGTTCCAAGAGACCCAGTACTTC. As protein: CASSLFTSSFQETQYF.

This clonotype was picked up a small number of times. The CDR3 is CASSELRRTGADGGELFF. CDR3 coding DNA: TGTGCCAGCAGCGAATTACGACGGACAGGGGCGGACGGCGGGGAGCTGTTTTTT. The rearrangement uses TRBV9 and TRBJ2-2; 9 nucleotides align to TRBD1. The CDR3 totals 18 residues. Germline assignment: CDR1 SGDLS and CDR2 YYNGEE. V lost 3 bases, J lost 7 bases, and 16 bases stayed unmatched.

CDR3 coding DNA: TGCGCCAGCAGCTGGGCCGGGACAGGGGGTACTGAAGCTTTCTTT. Protein sequence: CASSWAGTGGTEAFF. V usage is TRBV5-1 and J usage is TRBJ1-1, with 11 bases lining up with TRBD1. CDR1 and CDR2 (germline): SGHRS, YFSETQ. The CDR3 runs 15 residues. V was clipped by 3 bases and J by 5 bases; unmatched bases: 6.

In this sample, this clonotype turned up a few times. J is TRBJ2-1 and V is TRBV20-1; 9 bases are shared with TRBD2. Germline lookup yields CDR1 DFQATT and CDR2 SNEGSKA (reference sequence). This CDR3 contains 14 residues. The V gene end was trimmed by 6 bases and the J gene end by 8 bases; junction bases not matched to a gene: 11. CDR3 sequence reads: CSAPERGVFHEQFF. The CDR3, as DNA: TGCAGTGCACCCGAGCGGGGGGTTTTCCATGAGCAGTTCTTC.

This clonotype was detected only once. Germline is not matched at one junction end, which may reflect a read error. V is TRBV7-7 and J is TRBJ1-4; TRBD1 might be the D (5 bases). The CDR3 totals 15 residues. The germline V gene has CDR1 SSHAT and CDR2 FNYEAQ (reference sequence). The CDR3 protein is CASSRCQGGGEKLFF. CDR3 sequence (DNA): TGTGCTAGCAGCCGATGCCAGGGTGGCGGTGAAAAACTGTTTTTT. Filled out from reference TRBV7-7 and TRBJ1-4, the complete variable domain reads GAGVSQSPRYKVTKRGQDVTLRCDPISSHATLYWYQQALGQGPEFLTYFNYEAQPDKSGLPSDRFSAERPEGSISTLTIQRTEQRDSAMYRCASSRCQGGGEKLFFGSGTQLSVL.

This clonotype was counted many times. The chain carries TRBV12-3 or TRBV12-4 and TRBJ2-1; 8 nucleotides agree with TRBD2. There are 15 residues in the CDR3. The V segment lost 6 bases and the J segment 14 bases; nucleotides outside the gene matches: 18. CDR3 residues: CASRGSNSGVLTEFF. CDR3 bases: TGTGCCAGCAGGGGATCCAATAGCGGGGTCCTTACCGAGTTCTTC.

The V gene is TRBV12-3 or TRBV12-4, the J gene TRBJ1-1; D gene uncertain. CDR3 size: 13 residues. The V end was cut by 3 bases, the J end by 7 bases, with 12 bases between. The CDR3 region has the DNA TGTGCCAGCAGTTTGGCGGAGGGCAATGAAGCTTTCTTT. This sequence encodes CASSLAEGNEAFF.

The chain employs TRBV19 and TRBJ2-2; tentative D call: TRBD2 (5 bases). In germline, CDR1 is LNHDA, CDR2 SQIVND (reference sequence). This CDR3 comprises 13 residues. V was cut by 10 bases and J by 0 bases, with 9 bases left in between. The chain's CDR3 is CATSGTNTGELFF. The CDR3 DNA reads as TGTGCCACGTCGGGAACGAACACCGGGGAGCTGTTTTTT.

This clonotype was recorded once. The chain recombines TRBV15 with TRBJ2-1; no definite D call. V was clipped by 5 bases and J by 2 bases, with 16 bases between them. This CDR3 is 16 amino acids long. Germline CDR1 LNHNV, CDR2 YYDKDF (reference sequence). The CDR3 nucleotides read TGTGCCACCAGCCAGAGGTGGCAGATAACCTACAATGAGCAGTTCTTC. It yields the protein CATSQRWQITYNEQFF. Using reference TRBV15 and TRBJ2-1 for the parts outside the CDR3, the full variable domain is DAMVIQNPRYQVTQFGKPVTLSCSQTLNHNVMYWYQQKSSQAPKLLFHYYDKDFNNEADTPDNFQSRRPNTSFCFLDIRSPGLGDTAMYLCATSQRWQITYNEQFFGPGTRLTVL.

This clonotype was picked up many times. The V gene is TRBV27, the J gene TRBJ1-6; D not resolved. Germline V gene sequence: CDR1 MNHEY, CDR2 SMNVEV (reference sequence). CDR3 size: 14 residues. With 7 bases removed from V and 0 bases from J, the gap between germline ends came to 7 bases. The CDR3 DNA sequence: TGTGCCAGCAAGTTTAGCTCCTATAATTCACCCCTCCACTTT. It yields the protein CASKFSSYNSPLHF.

A few counts support this clonotype. The rearrangement links TRBV2 to TRBJ1-2; TRBD1 agrees at 7 bases. Germline values: CDR1 SNHLY, CDR2 FYNNEI. The trim removed 6 bases at V and 2 bases at J, leaving 6 bases unmatched. This CDR3 is built from 14 residues. DNA of the CDR3: TGTGCCAGCAGGATAACAGGGGTGAACTATGGCTACACCTTC. Protein: CASRITGVNYGYTF.

This clonotype was seen ten or more times. The chain joins TRBV7-2 to TRBJ1-2; TRBD1 might be the D (6 bases). Trimming stripped 2 bases from V and 2 bases from J, with 12 bases between. Germline values: CDR1 SGHTA, CDR2 FQGNSA. This CDR3 spans 15 amino acids. CDR3 nucleotides: TGTGCCAGCAGCTTACTGGTAGACAGGAACTATGGCTACACCTTC. Translation: CASSLLVDRNYGYTF.